These 32 T cell receptor beta chains share one sample of origin, sequenced in a study of CD8+ T cells in alopecia areata listed by TCRdb under 2018. Library construction relied on the immunoSEQ multiplex PCR assay. For TCR sequencing, RNA was extracted from every sample and reverse transcribed into cDNA to serve as template. Sourced from immuneACCESS, this table was stored by TCRdb with only in-frame sequences that have V and J called. A share of the clones is absent; for the studies checked, an unresolved V gene accounts for under half, and the remainder has no known explanation. The sample table lists some 110,000 clones, less than 80% of them with a count of one. The ten largest clones capture around 2.8% of the sample. Sequenced material: CD4+ T cells sorted from blood. The receptors originated from a human donor in good health.

The chain has TRBV30 and TRBJ2-3; TRBD2 agrees at 12 bases. Trimming at V came to 0 bases and at J to 7 bases, leaving 8 bases not matched to a gene. The CDR3 has 16 amino acids. The germline gives CDR1 GTSNPN, CDR2 SVGIG (reference sequence). The CDR3: CAWSVGRTSGVNTQYF. CDR3 nucleotide sequence: TGTGCCTGGAGTGTCGGCAGGACTAGCGGGGTGAATACGCAGTATTTT.

The CDR3 reads CASRPPGVQNSPLHF. The CDR3 DNA is TGTGCCAGCAGACCCCCGGGGGTTCAAAATTCACCCCTCCACTTT. The chain employs TRBV6-1 and TRBJ1-6; D is perhaps TRBD1 (5 bases). Germline V CDR1 and CDR2: MNHNS, SASEGT. V was trimmed by 6 bases and J by 7 bases, leaving 16 bases between them. CDR3 length equals 15 residues.

A few counts support this clone. The chain couples TRBV5-1 to TRBJ2-3; maybe TRBD2 (6 bases). Germline V gene lookup returns CDR1 SGHRS and CDR2 YFSETQ. Trimming removed 3 bases from V and 0 bases from J, with 8 bases in between. CDR3 length: 14 residues. CDR3 in amino acids: CASSYSGSTDTQYF. The CDR3 nucleotides are TGCGCCAGCAGCTATAGCGGAAGCACAGATACGCAGTATTTT.

CDR3 coding DNA: TGCGCCAGCAGCTTGAGACAGGGAAGCTATGGCTACACCTTC. This translates into CASSLRQGSYGYTF. The chain combines TRBV5-1 with TRBJ1-2; 7 bases match TRBD1. The germline V gene has CDR1 SGHRS and CDR2 YFSETQ. The CDR3 consists of 14 residues. The J segment lost 4 bases and the V segment lost 1 base, leaving 4 bases of the junction unmatched.

The chain has TRBV7-2 and TRBJ2-5; D is perhaps TRBD1 (5 bases). The CDR3 has 13 residues. Germline-derived CDR1 and CDR2 are SGHTA and FQGNSA. V lost 0 bases to trimming and J lost 5 bases, with 7 bases between them. The CDR3 spells CASSLAPGETQYF. Here the CDR3 DNA reads TGTGCCAGCAGCTTAGCGCCAGGGGAGACCCAGTACTTC.

Comment on this clone: Other DNA sequences in the sample encode the same CDR3. The chain combines TRBV30 with TRBJ1-1, with unresolved D. Per the germline V gene, CDR1 is GTSNPN and CDR2 is SVGIG (reference sequence). The CDR3 has 12 residues. V was pared by 3 bases and J by 2 bases, with 7 bases between. The CDR3 loop reads CAWRGGNTEAFF. The CDR3 coding sequence is TGTGCCTGGAGAGGAGGAAACACTGAAGCTTTCTTT. Looking up the rest from reference TRBV30 and TRBJ1-1 gives the full variable domain: SQTIHQWPATLVQPVGSPLSLECTVEGTSNPNLYWYRQAAGRGLQLLFYSVGIGQISSEVPQNLSASRPQDRQFILSSKKLLLSDSGFYLCAWRGGNTEAFFGQGTRLTVV.

This clone was recorded a few times. The chain joins TRBV6-6 to TRBJ1-1, with 8 bases lining up with TRBD1. This CDR3 has 12 residues. J gave up 6 bases and V 7 bases, and 4 bases lay outside the gene matches. CDR1 is MNHNY and CDR2 is SVGAGI in the germline V gene (reference sequence). The CDR3 DNA reads as TGTGCCAGCAATAGACAGGGGTCTGAAGCTTTCTTT. Its translation: CASNRQGSEAFF.

The rearrangement links TRBV6-4 to TRBJ2-5; D might be TRBD1 (6 bases). V dropped 5 bases and J dropped 5 bases, with 15 bases sitting between them. Germline CDR1 reads MRHNA; CDR2 reads SNTAGT. This CDR3 has 14 residues. The CDR3 loop is CASSPLGQSETQYF. Here the CDR3 DNA reads TGTGCCAGCAGTCCCCTCGGACAGTCCGAGACCCAGTACTTC.

The chain carries TRBV11-3 and TRBJ2-7, with TRBD1 identical over 12 bases. The J segment lost 7 bases and the V segment lost 5 bases, leaving 6 bases of the junction unmatched. CDR3 size: 14 residues. Looked up from germline, CDR1 is SGHNT and CDR2 is YENEEA. The CDR3 DNA sequence: TGTGCCAGCAGCCGGGGACAGGGGGCGCGGGAGCAGTACTTC. It encodes CASSRGQGAREQYF.

The chain joins TRBV29-1 to TRBJ1-5; 9 nucleotides line up with TRBD1. Germline values: CDR1 SQVTM, CDR2 ANQGSEA. V shed 4 bases, J shed 5 bases, and the junction held 3 bases outside the gene matches. This CDR3 spans 13 amino acids. The CDR3 DNA is TGCAGCGTTGGGGACAGGGCCGATCAGCCCCAGCATTTT. It translates to CSVGDRADQPQHF.

This chain connects TRBV30 to TRBJ2-5; 8 bases agree with TRBD2. The V and J ends lost 4 bases and 10 bases, in that order; junction bases with no gene match: 5. The V gene's germline CDR1 is GTSNPN and CDR2 SVGIG (reference sequence). CDR3 size: 11 residues. The CDR3 nucleotides read TGTGCCTGGACCGCCCGGGGGGGCCAGTACTTC. Translating it yields CAWTARGGQYF.

The J gene is TRBJ2-7, the V gene TRBV30; tentatively, D is TRBD1 (5 bases). The V end lost 7 bases, the J end lost 3 bases, and 10 bases lay between the germline ends. The CDR3 totals 11 residues. Germline assignment: CDR1 GTSNPN and CDR2 SVGIG (reference sequence). CDR3 amino acids: CASADSYEQYF. In nucleotides, the CDR3 is TGTGCCTCCGCCGACAGCTACGAGCAGTACTTC.

The chain couples TRBV1 to TRBJ1-1; TRBD1 is taken as the D call from the table, unchecked against the DNA. TRBV1 is deemed a pseudogene. There are 14 residues in the CDR3. The CDR3 DNA reads as TGCACCAGCAGCCGAGCCAGGGTTTACACTGAAGCTTTCTTT. This sequence encodes CTSSRARVYTEAFF.

The chain uses TRBV5-1 and TRBJ1-2; D is unresolved. CDR3 length: 14 residues. Germline V gene sequence: CDR1 SGHRS, CDR2 YFSETQ. Deletions cut 2 bases from V and 4 bases from J, with 12 bases between. The DNA for the CDR3 is TGCGCCAGCAGCTTCAGTGGTTCCAGCTATGGCTACACCTTC. This codes for CASSFSGSSYGYTF.

The sample holds a few counts of this clone. The gene calls are TRBV5-4 and TRBJ2-3; unclear D gene. The CDR3 sequence is 14 residues long. V was trimmed by 3 bases and J by 4 bases, leaving 12 bases between them. Germline assignment: CDR1 SGHNT and CDR2 YYREEE (reference sequence). In DNA, the CDR3 is TGTGCCAGCAGCTCGTCCCGCGGAGCAGATACGCAGTATTTT. This encodes CASSSSRGADTQYF.

This clone turned up a few times. This chain links TRBV7-9 with TRBJ2-7; D not resolved. This CDR3 contains 12 residues. Trimming shortened V by 1 base and J by 6 bases, and 7 bases separated the two germline ends. Germline CDR1 SEHNR, CDR2 FQNEAQ (reference sequence). CDR3 coding DNA: TGTGCCAGCAGCTTAGACCACCTCGAGCAGTACTTC. Translated: CASSLDHLEQYF.

This clone has just a few counts. The chain has TRBV7-2 and TRBJ2-7; D is uncertain. Germline V gives CDR1 SGHTA, CDR2 FQGNSA. CDR3 length equals 11 residues. V lost 1 base and J 7 bases, leaving 5 bases between the germline ends. The CDR3 sequence is CASSLGAEQYF. DNA for the CDR3: TGTGCCAGCAGCTTAGGGGCAGAGCAGTACTTC.

This chain joins TRBV4-2 and TRBJ2-5, with 7 bases aligning to TRBD1. With V trimmed by 2 bases and J by 5 bases, 8 bases remained unmatched. This CDR3 has 15 amino acids. Germline values: CDR1 LGHNA, CDR2 YNFKEQ. The CDR3 nucleotides read TGTGCCAGCAGCCAAACCGGGACAGCTGGGGAGACCCAGTACTTC. Amino acids: CASSQTGTAGETQYF.

This clone was seen more than once but under ten times. The gene calls are TRBV11-2 and TRBJ2-1; no definite D call. The V gene lost 2 bases and the J gene lost 6 bases, with 11 bases spanning the gap. The length of the CDR3 is 14 residues. CDR1 and CDR2 from the germline V gene are SGHAT and FQNNGV. The CDR3 nucleotides read TGTGCCAGCAGCTTAAGTCCGGCATTCAATGAGCAGTTCTTC. It is translated as CASSLSPAFNEQFF.

V is TRBV27 and J is TRBJ1-4, with D uncertain. CDR3 length: 14 amino acids. Germline assignment: CDR1 MNHEY and CDR2 SMNVEV (reference sequence). Trimming cost V 5 bases and J 8 bases, with 15 bases left between them. The CDR3 reads CASSPRAPEEKLFF. Here the CDR3 DNA reads TGTGCCAGCAGTCCCCGGGCCCCGGAGGAAAAACTGTTTTTT.

This clone was counted only a few times. The genes are TRBV29-1 and TRBJ1-2; D is undetermined. Germline-derived CDR1 and CDR2 are SQVTM and ANQGSEA. There are 9 residues in the CDR3. Trimming stripped 2 bases from V and 7 bases from J, with 2 bases between. Here the CDR3 DNA reads TGCAGCGTTGAACCTGGCTACACCTTC. Translated, it gives CSVEPGYTF.

The V call is TRBV30, the J call TRBJ1-1; TRBD1 matches at 7 bases. J lost 5 bases, V lost 4 bases, and 7 bases had no gene match. CDR1 and CDR2 (germline): GTSNPN, SVGIG (reference sequence). The CDR3 length is 13 residues. CDR3 in amino acids: CAWNGRGRTEAFF. In DNA form, the CDR3 reads TGTGCCTGGAATGGCAGGGGGAGGACTGAAGCTTTCTTT.

The sample holds a few counts of this clone. The gene calls are TRBV6-6 and TRBJ1-6; perhaps TRBD1 as D (5 bases). From germline, CDR1 is MNHNY and CDR2 SVGAGI (reference sequence). Trimming removed 8 bases from V and 6 bases from J, with 17 bases in between. The CDR3 spans 15 residues. The CDR3 nucleotides are TGTGCCAGCGGCACGTCCGGGACGGGTAATTCACCCCTCCACTTT. Translating it yields CASGTSGTGNSPLHF.

The J gene is TRBJ2-3, the V gene TRBV30; D perhaps matches TRBD2 (5 bases). There are 15 residues in the CDR3. V lost 1 base to trimming and J lost 0 bases, with 11 bases between them. The germline V gene encodes CDR1 GTSNPN and CDR2 SVGIG (reference sequence). The CDR3 DNA reads TGTGCCTGGAGTGGTACGGGGTATAGCACAGATACGCAGTATTTT. This encodes CAWSGTGYSTDTQYF.

V usage is TRBV15 and J usage is TRBJ1-5; D gene uncertain. Germline lookup yields CDR1 LNHNV and CDR2 YYDKDF (reference sequence). There are 12 residues in the CDR3. The V gene lost 1 base and the J gene lost 9 bases, with 7 bases spanning the gap. The CDR3 is CATSRVGGPQHF. CDR3 DNA: TGTGCCACCAGCAGAGTAGGCGGGCCCCAGCATTTT.

This clone was observed a handful of times. The gene calls are TRBV19 and TRBJ1-5, with 9 bases fitting TRBD1. Per germline, CDR1 LNHDA and CDR2 SQIVND (reference sequence). Losses at the gene ends were 6 bases for V and 4 bases for J; bases not matched to a gene: 10. The CDR3 runs 16 residues. The chain's CDR3 is CASSPEGQGLNQPQHF. The DNA for the CDR3 is TGTGCCAGTAGCCCTGAGGGACAGGGCCTAAATCAGCCCCAGCATTTT.

The chain has TRBV28 and TRBJ1-2; D remains unclear. The CDR3 is made up of 12 amino acids. The V end was cut by 3 bases, the J end by 8 bases, with 10 bases between. CDR1 is MDHEN and CDR2 is SYDVKM in the germline V gene. Written as DNA, the CDR3 is TGTGCCAGCAGTTTGTGGGGAGCGGGCTACACCTTC. This translates into CASSLWGAGYTF.

The J gene is TRBJ1-6, the V gene TRBV5-1, with TRBD1 identical over 9 bases. CDR3 length equals 14 residues. Germline-derived CDR1 and CDR2 are SGHRS and YFSETQ. V shed 5 bases and J 8 bases; nucleotides not matched to a gene: 5. The CDR3 DNA reads as TGCGCCAGCAGGCGGACAGGGGATGATTCACCCCTCCACTTT. Translated, it gives CASRRTGDDSPLHF.

The chain links TRBV25-1 to TRBJ2-2; D unclear. Between the trimmed V and J ends, which lost 4 bases and 6 bases, there was a span of 6 bases. The CDR3 contains 12 residues. Per germline, CDR1 MGHDK and CDR2 SYGVNS. The CDR3 DNA reads as TGTGCCAGCAGTGCTGCCCCCGGGGAGCTGTTTTTT. It yields the protein CASSAAPGELFF.

V is TRBV28 and J is TRBJ1-2, with a tentative D call TRBD1 (6 bases). The V gene's germline CDR1 is MDHEN and CDR2 SYDVKM. This CDR3 spans 13 amino acids. Trimming removed 6 bases at V and 9 bases at J, with 17 bases between. The DNA for the CDR3 is TGTGCCAGCAGGATGACCCCGACAGGACGCTACACCTTC. Its translation: CASRMTPTGRYTF.

This clone was detected only a few times. This chain uses TRBV4-1 with TRBJ2-3, with TRBD2 matching over 12 bases. The CDR3 is 15 amino acids. V shed 4 bases, J shed 5 bases, and the junction held 4 bases outside the gene matches. Germline V CDR1 and CDR2: MGHRA, YSYEKL. The CDR3 loop reads CASSRLAGGLDTQYF. The CDR3 region has the DNA TGCGCCAGCAGCCGCCTAGCGGGGGGGCTAGATACGCAGTATTTT.

This chain joins TRBV2 and TRBJ1-2, with 8 bases that match TRBD1. From germline, CDR1 is SNHLY and CDR2 FYNNEI. The CDR3 loop spans 14 amino acids. V was clipped by 2 bases and J by 6 bases; unmatched bases: 5. The CDR3 DNA sequence: TGTGCCAGCAGTGAAACAGGGGGTCCAAATGGCTACACCTTC. It is translated as CASSETGGPNGYTF.